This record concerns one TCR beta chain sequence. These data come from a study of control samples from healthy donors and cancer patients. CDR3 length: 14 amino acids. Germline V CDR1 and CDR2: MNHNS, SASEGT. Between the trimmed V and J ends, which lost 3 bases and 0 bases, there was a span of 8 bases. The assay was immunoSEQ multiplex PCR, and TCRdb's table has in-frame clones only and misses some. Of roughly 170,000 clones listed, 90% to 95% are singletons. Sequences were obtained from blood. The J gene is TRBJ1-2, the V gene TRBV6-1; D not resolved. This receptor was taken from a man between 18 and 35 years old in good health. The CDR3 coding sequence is TGTGCCAGCAGTGATGAAGGAGCTAACTATGGCTACACCTTC. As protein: CASSDEGANYGYTF.